Below, 21 T cell receptor beta chains from the same sample are listed, as sequenced in a study of shared clonotypes between healthy human individuals. The assay was immunoSEQ multiplex PCR, and TCRdb's table has in-frame clones only and misses some. This table has nearly 750,000 clones, 55% to 75% appearing once. The sequenced sample was memory CD4+ T cells sorted from blood. Specified subset: CD45RA-negative fraction. The origin of the receptors is a woman aged 25 to 39 in good health.

The rearrangement links TRBV19 to TRBJ1-1; D is possibly TRBD1 (6 bases). The CDR3 covers 15 residues. The germline V and J ends were trimmed by 6 bases and 6 bases, with 20 bases remaining between them. CDR1 and CDR2 from the germline V gene are LNHDA and SQIVND (reference sequence). The chain's CDR3 is CASSPRGAREAEAFF. As DNA, the CDR3 is TGTGCCAGTAGCCCGCGGGGGGCGCGAGAGGCTGAAGCTTTCTTT.

The V gene is TRBV28, the J gene TRBJ2-5; 9 nucleotides align to TRBD1. Trimming took 3 bases from V and 5 from J; bases not matched to a gene: 7. The CDR3 loop spans 15 amino acids. The germline V gene encodes CDR1 MDHEN and CDR2 SYDVKM. The CDR3 region is CASSFSQGAGETQYF. The CDR3 DNA follows: TGTGCCAGCAGTTTCTCACAGGGGGCTGGGGAGACCCAGTACTTC.

This clone has just a few counts. The V gene is TRBV7-6, the J gene TRBJ2-7; tentatively, D is TRBD1 (6 bases). Germline V gene lookup returns CDR1 SGHVS and CDR2 FNYEAQ. The germline V and J ends were trimmed by 1 base and 2 bases, with 18 bases remaining between them. The CDR3 runs to 17 residues. CDR3 sequence: CASSLVPPTGITYEQYF. The CDR3 DNA follows: TGTGCCAGCAGCTTAGTTCCCCCTACAGGGATCACCTACGAGCAGTACTTC. The full variable domain, rest sourced from reference TRBV7-6 and TRBJ2-7, is GAGVSQSPRYKVTKRGQDVALRCDPISGHVSLYWYRQALGQGPEFLTYFNYEAQQDKSGLPNDRFSAERPEGSISTLTIQRTEQRDSAMYRCASSLVPPTGITYEQYFGPGTRLTVT.

The chain recombines TRBV9 with TRBJ2-3, with D unclear. Germline V gene sequence: CDR1 SGDLS, CDR2 YYNGEE. The length of the CDR3 is 16 residues. Trimming stripped 0 bases from V and 2 bases from J, with 13 bases between. CDR3 sequence (DNA): TGTGCCAGCAGCGTAGGTACAGCTTCAATCACAGATACGCAGTATTTT. This translates into CASSVGTASITDTQYF.

This clone was seen a few times. The V gene is TRBV10-1, the J gene TRBJ2-1; D ambiguous. This CDR3 comprises 12 residues. The germline gives CDR1 WNHNN, CDR2 SYGVQD (reference sequence). V gave up 3 bases and J gave up 10 bases, with 10 bases separating them. CDR3 bases: TGCGCCAGCAGTGACAATTCCCCCGAGCAGTTCTTC. It is translated as CASSDNSPEQFF.

A single count supports this clone. The rearrangement uses TRBV28 and TRBJ2-5; 7 bases align to TRBD2. The CDR3 length is 16 residues. The V gene's germline CDR1 is MDHEN and CDR2 SYDVKM. The trim removed 7 bases at V and 5 bases at J, leaving 16 bases unmatched. The CDR3: CASTNGALAERETQYF. The CDR3, as DNA: TGTGCCAGCACCAACGGGGCCCTAGCGGAGCGGGAGACCCAGTACTTC.

The rearrangement uses TRBV21-1 and TRBJ2-1. TRBV21-1 is a pseudogene segment. CDR3 length: 11 residues. The CDR3 DNA follows: TGTGCCAGCAGTCATTTGATGGAGCAGTTCTTC. Translated, it gives CASSHLMEQFF.

This chain connects TRBV28 to TRBJ1-5; no clear D. The V and J ends lost 7 bases and 3 bases respectively, with 16 bases between them. The CDR3 covers 15 residues. Germline V CDR1 and CDR2: MDHEN, SYDVKM. The CDR3 reads CASTPPGSLNQPQHF. The CDR3 region has the DNA TGTGCCAGCACTCCTCCGGGGAGCCTCAATCAGCCCCAGCATTTT.

The chain combines TRBV15 with TRBJ2-7; possibly TRBD1 for D (5 bases). Between the trimmed V and J ends, which lost 0 bases and 4 bases, there was a span of 22 bases. The V gene's germline CDR1 is LNHNV and CDR2 YYDKDF (reference sequence). The CDR3 consists of 18 residues. The CDR3 nucleotides are TGTGCCACCAGCAGAGATCCTTTATGGCAGGGCTTCGGGTACGAGCAGTACTTC. Protein: CATSRDPLWQGFGYEQYF.

The chain carries TRBV7-9 and TRBJ2-7, with TRBD2 identical over 9 bases. The CDR3 sequence is 18 residues long. Germline-derived CDR1 and CDR2 are SEHNR and FQNEAQ (reference sequence). V was pared by 4 bases and J by 4 bases, with 17 bases of the junction left unmatched. The DNA of the CDR3 is TGTGCCAGCAGCTCCGCTAGCGGGGCCTCCAGACTCCTTTACGAGCAGTACTTC. Translated: CASSSASGASRLLYEQYF.

Concerning this clone: The sample holds other DNA sequences that translate to the same CDR3. V is TRBV5-1 and J is TRBJ2-1, with 11 bases identical to TRBD2. Germline trimming cut 2 bases from V and 7 bases from J; bases unmatched to any gene: 2. The CDR3 is 14 amino acids. Germline V gene data show CDR1 as SGHRS and CDR2 as YFSETQ. The CDR3 DNA is TGCGCCAGCAGCTTAGGGACTAGCGGAAATGAGCAGTTCTTC. It codes for CASSLGTSGNEQFF.

This chain joins TRBV19 and TRBJ1-5; tentatively, D is TRBD1 (5 bases). This CDR3 contains 17 residues. Germline V gene sequence: CDR1 LNHDA, CDR2 SQIVND (reference sequence). Trimming left V 3 bases short and J 6 bases short, with 21 bases between. The DNA of the CDR3 is TGTGCCAGTAGTATCCCCTTAGGAGGGGCCGAAGGTCAGCCCCAGCATTTT. Translating gives CASSIPLGGAEGQPQHF.

A remark on this clone: This specimen includes other DNA sequences encoding the same CDR3. The chain uses TRBV7-9 and TRBJ2-6, with D uncertain. CDR1 is SEHNR and CDR2 is FQNEAQ in the germline V gene (reference sequence). This CDR3 is built from 15 residues. The V and J ends lost 3 bases and 1 base respectively, with 7 bases between them. The CDR3 nucleotides read TGTGCCAGCAGCTTGATGGGTTCTGGGGCCAACGTCCTGACTTTC. It encodes CASSLMGSGANVLTF. The full variable domain, rest sourced from reference TRBV7-9 and TRBJ2-6, is DTGVSQNPRHKITKRGQNVTFRCDPISEHNRLYWYRQTLGQGPEFLTYFQNEAQLEKSRLLSDRFSAERPKGSFSTLEIQRTEQGDSAMYLCASSLMGSGANVLTFGAGSRLTVL.

This clone was recorded many times. The rearrangement uses TRBV2 and TRBJ1-6; 12 nucleotides line up with TRBD1. Per the germline V gene, CDR1 is SNHLY and CDR2 is FYNNEI. Trimming at V came to 5 bases and at J to 9 bases, leaving 5 bases not matched to a gene. This CDR3 has 15 residues. The CDR3 region is CASSTPGQGASPLHF. The CDR3 nucleotides read TGTGCCAGCAGTACACCGGGACAGGGGGCTTCACCCCTCCACTTT.

The chain carries TRBV5-6 and TRBJ1-2; D may be TRBD1 (5 bases). Per the germline V gene, CDR1 is SGHDT and CDR2 is YYEEEE. CDR3 size: 14 residues. Trimming pared 0 bases from V and 5 bases from J, leaving 11 bases between. The CDR3 DNA reads TGTGCCAGCAGCTTGGGAACAGGATATTATGGCTACACCTTC. Translating gives CASSLGTGYYGYTF. The full variable domain, completed using reference TRBV5-6 and TRBJ1-2, is DAGVTQSPTHLIKTRGQQVTLRCSPKSGHDTVSWYQQALGQGPQFIFQYYEEEERQRGNFPDRFSGHQFPNYSSELNVNALLLGDSALYLCASSLGTGYYGYTFGSGTRLTVV.

This clone was observed a few times. The chain links TRBV2 to TRBJ1-5, with D unclear. The CDR3 has 13 amino acids. The germline CDR1 and CDR2 sequences are SNHLY and FYNNEI. Trimming cost V 7 bases and J 5 bases, with 12 bases left between them. CDR3 sequence reads: CASIRTRDQPQHF. The CDR3, as DNA: TGTGCCAGCATCCGGACCCGCGATCAGCCCCAGCATTTT.

This clone was counted between two and nine times. V gene TRBV11-2 combines with J gene TRBJ2-5; D is possibly TRBD1 (5 bases). TRBJ2-7 matches the DNA end more closely, so the J call is doubtful. The CDR3 length is 15 residues. Per the germline V gene, CDR1 is SGHAT and CDR2 is FQNNGV. This CDR3 reads CASSPWEGAFYEQYF. Written as DNA, the CDR3 is TGTGCCAGCAGCCCTTGGGAAGGGGCGTTTTACGAGCAGTACTTC.

Comments on this clone: One end of the junction fails to match germline, which may point to a read error. V gene TRBV29-1 combines with J gene TRBJ2-7; D is unresolved. The germline V gene has CDR1 SQVTM and CDR2 ANQGSEA. CDR3 length: 14 amino acids. The CDR3 DNA follows: TGCAGCGTTGAATCTGCTAGTTACTCCAACGAGCAGTACTTC. It yields the protein CSVESASYSNEQYF.

The V and J genes are TRBV9 and TRBJ2-5; no definite D call. Judging by the DNA end, TRBJ2-7 fits better; the J call may be wrong. In germline, CDR1 is SGDLS, CDR2 YYNGEE. There are 13 residues in the CDR3. The CDR3 is CASSLSGGYEQYF. The CDR3 bases are TGTGCCAGCTCGTTATCGGGCGGCTACGAGCAGTACTTC.

This clone was found a few times. The rearrangement links TRBV6-5 to TRBJ2-2; 14 bases line up with TRBD2. V shed 6 bases, J shed 5 bases, and the junction held 5 bases outside the gene matches. Germline lookup yields CDR1 MNHEY and CDR2 SVGAGI. The CDR3 contains 16 residues. CDR3 in DNA: TGTGCCAGCAGATACGGGACTAGCGGGAGAACCGGGGAGCTGTTTTTT. Translating gives CASRYGTSGRTGELFF.

This clone has more than one count but fewer than ten. The rearrangement links TRBV28 to TRBJ2-1, with no clear D. The CDR3 is 11 residues long. CDR1 is MDHEN and CDR2 is SYDVKM in the germline V gene. Trimming cost V 4 bases and J 15 bases, with 13 bases left between them. In DNA, the CDR3 is TGTGCCAGCAGTTCTAGGTTGGTGACGTTCTTC. This codes for CASSSRLVTFF.